A selection of T cell receptor beta chains follows, all from one sample in a study of blood T cell repertoires in COVID-19. Assay: immunoSEQ multiplex PCR; the TCRdb copy retains only in-frame clones and omits some. Here the sample spans 200,000 or so clones, nearly 85% being singletons. Sequences were obtained from peripheral blood. The receptors come from a woman aged 25 to 45 with acute or convalescent COVID-19. CDR3s include the opening cysteine and the closing phenylalanine or tryptophan. The D gene is left open where the match is weak. Rows may omit the clone size; those that give it use once, few, many or a size class.

j_call d_call v_call clone_size cdr3_aa cdr3_nt
TRBJ1-4 NA TRBV5-1 NA CASRETGTPNEKLFF TGCGCCAGCAGGGAAACCGGGACACCTAATGAAAAACTGTTTTTT
TRBJ2-7 NA TRBV29-1 once CSVEEDRGEQYF TGCAGCGTTGAAGAGGACCGAGGGGAGCAGTACTTC
TRBJ1-1 TRBD1 TRBV3-1/TRBV3-2 NA CASSPRQGGEAFF TGTGCCAGCAGCCCAAGACAGGGGGGAGAAGCTTTCTTT
TRBJ1-1 NA TRBV15 few CATSRVRQQGEGTEAFF TGTGCCACCAGCAGAGTCCGCCAACAGGGTGAGGGCACTGAAGCTTTCTTT
TRBJ2-3 TRBD2 TRBV3-1/TRBV3-2 NA CASSQDREAGVADTQYF TGTGCCAGCAGCCAAGATCGGGAGGCGGGAGTGGCAGATACGCAGTATTTT
TRBJ1-1 NA TRBV6-5 NA CASSYSFRATTEAFF TGTGCCAGCAGTTACTCCTTCAGGGCGACCACTGAAGCTTTCTTT
TRBJ2-7 TRBD2 TRBV6-1 NA CASSVAGGTPYEQYF TGTGCCAGCAGTGTAGCGGGGGGGACCCCCTACGAGCAGTACTTC
TRBJ2-6 NA TRBV2 NA CASRRDTSGANVLTF TGTGCCAGCAGGCGGGATACCTCTGGGGCCAACGTCCTGACTTTC
TRBJ1-6 NA TRBV6-6 NA CASSFETGLNNSPLHF TGTGCCAGCAGTTTCGAGACAGGCCTTAACAATTCACCCCTCCACTTT
TRBJ2-3 TRBD2 TRBV27 NA CASSSLAGSLDTQYF TGTGCCAGCAGTTCACTAGCGGGGTCCCTGGATACGCAGTATTTT
TRBJ1-2 TRBD1 TRBV5-4 few CASSLGQGARGYTF TGTGCCAGCAGCTTGGGACAGGGGGCGCGGGGCTACACCTTC
TRBJ2-1 NA TRBV7-2 NA CASSDNLQFF TGTGCCAGCAGCGACAATCTGCAGTTCTTC
TRBJ2-1 NA TRBV29-1 NA CSGQAASSYNEQFF TGCAGCGGGCAAGCGGCCAGCTCCTACAATGAGCAGTTCTTC
TRBJ1-2 TRBD1 TRBV3-1/TRBV3-2 NA CASSQVGDRARRGYTF TGTGCCAGCAGCCAAGTAGGTGACAGGGCCCGGCGTGGCTACACCTTC
TRBJ1-2 NA TRBV19 NA CASDPSRTGLRGYTF TGTGCCAGTGATCCCTCTCGTACAGGTCTTCGGGGCTACACCTTC
TRBJ1-1 NA TRBV15 NA CATSRDAVNTEAFF TGTGCCACCAGCAGAGATGCGGTGAACACTGAAGCTTTCTTT
TRBJ2-5 NA TRBV19 NA CASSIGGKETQYF TGTGCCAGTAGTATAGGAGGTAAAGAGACCCAGTACTTC
TRBJ2-1 TRBD1 TRBV4-3 once CASSLGQWTGGNEQFF TGCGCCAGCAGCCTAGGGCAATGGACAGGGGGCAATGAGCAGTTCTTC
TRBJ2-1 NA TRBV10-3 few CAISEIGYMVEQFF TGTGCCATCAGTGAGATCGGGTATATGGTTGAGCAGTTCTTC
TRBJ1-1 NA TRBV5-4 NA CASSLARDLAGAFF TGTGCCAGCAGCTTGGCCCGGGATCTAGCTGGGGCTTTCTTT
TRBJ2-1 TRBD2 TRBV6-4 NA CASSESSGTPYNEQFF TGTGCCAGCAGTGAGAGTAGCGGGACCCCTTACAATGAGCAGTTCTTC
TRBJ1-3 NA TRBV5-1 NA CASSFGHGGNTIYF TGCGCCAGCAGCTTTGGGCACGGAGGAAACACCATATATTTT
TRBJ1-1 NA TRBV27 NA CATQFGWNTEAFF TGTGCCACCCAGTTCGGGTGGAACACTGAAGCTTTCTTT
TRBJ1-6 NA TRBV9 once CASSPNGGNNSPLHF TGTGCCAGCAGCCCGAACGGAGGAAATAATTCACCCCTCCACTTT
TRBJ1-4 NA TRBV28 NA CASSPPPGKLFF TGTGCCAGCAGTCCCCCCCCAGGGAAACTGTTTTTT
TRBJ1-2 TRBD1 TRBV6-5 NA CASSYRGTGVGGYTF TGTGCCAGCAGTTACCGCGGGACAGGGGTGGGTGGCTACACCTTC
TRBJ2-7 TRBD1 TRBV5-4 NA CASSLSDRGLHEQYF TGTGCCAGCAGCTTGTCAGACAGGGGTCTCCACGAGCAGTACTTC
TRBJ2-1 NA TRBV19 NA CASSIAPNQANEQFF TGTGCCAGTAGTATTGCCCCAAACCAGGCCAATGAGCAGTTCTTC
TRBJ1-1 NA TRBV29-1 NA CSVTTVNTEAFF TGCAGCGTTACCACAGTGAACACTGAAGCTTTCTTT
TRBJ2-1 TRBD2 TRBV9 once CASSAYSGISDEQFF TGTGCCAGCAGCGCTTATAGCGGGATTAGCGATGAGCAGTTCTTC
TRBJ2-7 TRBD1 TRBV2 few CASRGRTGVYEQYF TGTGCCAGCAGAGGCCGGACAGGGGTATACGAGCAGTACTTC
TRBJ2-1 TRBD1 TRBV9 NA CASSAGQGGYNEQFF TGTGCCAGCAGCGCAGGACAGGGGGGCTACAATGAGCAGTTCTTC
TRBJ1-1 TRBD1 TRBV4-2 NA CASSPGTGRGDTEAFF TGTGCCAGCAGCCCCGGGACAGGAAGGGGGGACACTGAAGCTTTCTTT
TRBJ1-1 TRBD1 TRBV5-1 NA CASTPDRGNTEAFF TGCGCCAGCACCCCGGACAGGGGGAACACTGAAGCTTTCTTT
TRBJ2-5 NA TRBV5-1 NA CASSRGASIGGQETQYF TGCGCCAGCAGCAGAGGGGCTTCGATCGGGGGCCAAGAGACCCAGTACTTC
TRBJ2-5 TRBD1 TRBV28 NA CASSSRQGTVTQYF TGTGCCAGCAGTTCCCGACAGGGAACGGTGACCCAGTACTTC
TRBJ1-3 NA TRBV5-1 NA CASSLRELENTIYF TGCGCCAGCAGCTTGAGGGAACTAGAAAACACCATATATTTT
TRBJ2-7 NA TRBV6-2/TRBV6-3 once CASSYGLASYEQYF TGTGCCAGCAGTTACGGGCTCGCCTCCTACGAGCAGTACTTC
TRBJ1-4 NA TRBV2 once CASSGDNEKLFF TGTGCCAGCAGCGGTGATAATGAAAAACTGTTTTTT
TRBJ1-2 NA TRBV10-3 NA CASRPPDANYGYTF TGTGCCTCCAGGCCTCCTGACGCTAACTATGGCTACACCTTC